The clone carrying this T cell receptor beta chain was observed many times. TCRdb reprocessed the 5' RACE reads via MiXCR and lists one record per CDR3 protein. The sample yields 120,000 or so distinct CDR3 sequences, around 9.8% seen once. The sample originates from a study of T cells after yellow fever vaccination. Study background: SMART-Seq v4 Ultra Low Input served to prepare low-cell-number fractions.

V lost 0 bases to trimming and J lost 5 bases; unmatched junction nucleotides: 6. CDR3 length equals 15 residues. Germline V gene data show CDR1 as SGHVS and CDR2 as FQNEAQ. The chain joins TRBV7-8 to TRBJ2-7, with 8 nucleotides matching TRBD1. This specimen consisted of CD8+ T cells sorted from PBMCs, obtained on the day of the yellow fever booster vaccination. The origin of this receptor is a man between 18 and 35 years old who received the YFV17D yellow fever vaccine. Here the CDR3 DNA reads TGTGCCAGCAGCTTAGCGGGGACAGGTGTCCACGAGCAGTACTTC. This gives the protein CASSLAGTGVHEQYF.